Listed below are T cell receptor beta chains from one sample, sequenced in a study of blood T cell repertoires in COVID-19. Method: immunoSEQ multiplex PCR; TCRdb's copy keeps in-frame clones and lacks some. The sample contains under 300,000 clones, 75% to 90% of which appear only once. Material for sequencing was peripheral blood. These receptors all stem from a man aged 60 to 75 who had recovered from COVID-19. The CDR3 runs from the conserved cysteine through the conserved F or W. A D gene is named only where the DNA matches it firmly. For some rows the clone size is stated as once, few or many, or as a class when expanded; others skip it.

DNA: TGTGCCACCAGTGACCCGGGGACAGATGAGCAGTTCTTC
CDR3: CATSDPGTDEQFF
J: TRBJ2-1
length: 13
D: TRBD1
size: NA
V: TRBV24-1

DNA: TGTGCCAGCCTCATTTTGGGGCGCAGCACTGAAGCTTTCTTT
CDR3: CASLILGRSTEAFF
J: TRBJ1-1
length: 14
D: NA
size: NA
V: TRBV28

DNA: TGTGCCAGCAGGCGCGGACAGTACTCACCCCTCCACTTT
CDR3: CASRRGQYSPLHF
J: TRBJ1-6
length: 13
D: NA
size: NA
V: TRBV12-3/TRBV12-4

DNA: TGTGCCAGCAGCTCCTCCGGACTAGCGGGAGCAGAGACCCAGTACTTC
CDR3: CASSSSGLAGAETQYF
J: TRBJ2-5
length: 16
D: TRBD2
size: once
V: TRBV5-8

DNA: TGTGCCAGCAGTGAACGGGTGTCTGCCCTCCACTTT
CDR3: CASSERVSALHF
J: TRBJ1-6
length: 12
D: NA
size: NA
V: TRBV6-1

DNA: TGTGCCAGCAGCTTAGAGACAGCCTTTGAAGCTTTCTTT
CDR3: CASSLETAFEAFF
J: TRBJ1-1
length: 13
D: NA
size: NA
V: TRBV7-9

DNA: TGTGCCAGCAGTCTCTTCGGGGTTAGGTACGAGCAGTACTTC
CDR3: CASSLFGVRYEQYF
J: TRBJ2-7
length: 14
D: NA
size: NA
V: TRBV6-5

DNA: TGTGCCAGCAGTTTATGGCAGGCCTCAACTGATGAGCAGTTCTTC
CDR3: CASSLWQASTDEQFF
J: TRBJ2-1
length: 15
D: NA
size: NA
V: TRBV27

DNA: TGTGCCAGCAGTTTATTACCAGGGCTCGGAACTGAAGCTTTCTTT
CDR3: CASSLLPGLGTEAFF
J: TRBJ1-1
length: 15
D: NA
size: NA
V: TRBV28

DNA: TGTGCCAGTAGTGGGCCGGGTAGCGGGTTGGGCGGGGAGCTGTTTTTT
CDR3: CASSGPGSGLGGELFF
J: TRBJ2-2
length: 16
D: TRBD2
size: NA
V: TRBV19

DNA: TGTGCCAGCGGGTCGACAGGGTTGAGACATCAGCCCCAGCATTTT
CDR3: CASGSTGLRHQPQHF
J: TRBJ1-5
length: 15
D: TRBD1
size: NA
V: TRBV28

DNA: TGTGCCAGCATTAAAGGGGGGGAGATGAACACTGAAGCTTTCTTT
CDR3: CASIKGGEMNTEAFF
J: TRBJ1-1
length: 15
D: NA
size: NA
V: TRBV6-5

DNA: TGCGCCAGCAGCCGGAGTGAGAACACCGGGGAGCTGTTTTTT
CDR3: CASSRSENTGELFF
J: TRBJ2-2
length: 14
D: NA
size: once
V: TRBV5-1

DNA: TGTGCCACCAGTGATTCCCGGGTTTTGCGCTACAATGAGCAGTTCTTC
CDR3: CATSDSRVLRYNEQFF
J: TRBJ2-1
length: 16
D: NA
size: NA
V: TRBV24-1

DNA: TGTGCCAGCAGTACCTCAGGGGGAAACACAGATACGCAGTATTTT
CDR3: CASSTSGGNTDTQYF
J: TRBJ2-3
length: 15
D: TRBD1
size: NA
V: TRBV6-5

DNA: TGTGCCAGCAGTCTGGGGACAGGGGTCTACAATGAGCAGTTCTTC
CDR3: CASSLGTGVYNEQFF
J: TRBJ2-1
length: 15
D: TRBD1
size: few
V: TRBV27

DNA: TGTGCCAGCAGTGTGGGACAGGGGAACACTGAAGCTTTCTTT
CDR3: CASSVGQGNTEAFF
J: TRBJ1-1
length: 14
D: TRBD1
size: NA
V: TRBV28

DNA: TGCGCCAGCAGCGCCACTAGTATCTCCTACGAGCAGTACTTC
CDR3: CASSATSISYEQYF
J: TRBJ2-7
length: 14
D: NA
size: NA
V: TRBV5-1

DNA: TGTGCCAGCAGTTTTCTAGGTGGAAATCAGCCCCAGCATTTT
CDR3: CASSFLGGNQPQHF
J: TRBJ1-5
length: 14
D: NA
size: NA
V: TRBV2

DNA: TGTGCCAGCAGCCAATTCGGACAGGGTCCTGTGGACGAGCAGTACTTC
CDR3: CASSQFGQGPVDEQYF
J: TRBJ2-7
length: 16
D: TRBD1
size: NA
V: TRBV14

DNA: TGTGCCAGCAGCTTCCCAGGGGGCGCGAGGGGCTACACCTTC
CDR3: CASSFPGGARGYTF
J: TRBJ1-2
length: 14
D: TRBD1
size: NA
V: TRBV7-2

DNA: TGCAGCGTTGGGGAACCGGGGGGTAACACTGAAGCTTTCTTT
CDR3: CSVGEPGGNTEAFF
J: TRBJ1-1
length: 14
D: NA
size: NA
V: TRBV29-1

DNA: TGTGCCAGCAGGCGTCCGGGACAGGGCATGGCAGATACGCAGTATTTT
CDR3: CASRRPGQGMADTQYF
J: TRBJ2-3
length: 16
D: TRBD1
size: NA
V: TRBV27

DNA: TGTGCCAGCAGCCCTTATAGCGGGAGAGGCGAGCAGTACTTC
CDR3: CASSPYSGRGEQYF
J: TRBJ2-7
length: 14
D: TRBD2
size: once
V: TRBV11-2

DNA: TGCGCCAGCAGTTTAGCGGGAGGGGAGCTGTTTTTT
CDR3: CASSLAGGELFF
J: TRBJ2-2
length: 12
D: TRBD2
size: NA
V: TRBV10-1

DNA: TGTGCCAGTAGTTACGGACTAGCGAGAAATGAGCAGTTCTTC
CDR3: CASSYGLARNEQFF
J: TRBJ2-1
length: 14
D: TRBD2
size: NA
V: TRBV19

DNA: TGTGCCAGCAGCCATGACAGACTCGCCGCCCCGACCCAGTACTTC
CDR3: CASSHDRLAAPTQYF
J: TRBJ2-5
length: 15
D: NA
size: few
V: TRBV3-1/TRBV3-2

DNA: TGCGCCAGCAGCCAGCGCGGAGACGGTTACGAGCAGTACTTC
CDR3: CASSQRGDGYEQYF
J: TRBJ2-7
length: 14
D: NA
size: NA
V: TRBV4-1

DNA: TGTGCCAGCAGCTCATCACCAGGTGGCGACACCGGGGAGCTGTTTTTT
CDR3: CASSSSPGGDTGELFF
J: TRBJ2-2
length: 16
D: NA
size: NA
V: TRBV7-7

DNA: TGTGCCAGCAGTTTACGGGGACAGGGGGGATCCTGGCTAGCGGGAGGTTCCTACGAGCAGTACTTC
CDR3: CASSLRGQGGSWLAGGSYEQYF
J: TRBJ2-7
length: 22
D: NA
size: NA
V: TRBV11-2

DNA: TGTGCCAGAAGACACGCCGGGACTAATTTCGAGACCCAGTACTTC
CDR3: CARRHAGTNFETQYF
J: TRBJ2-5
length: 15
D: TRBD2
size: NA
V: TRBV5-3

DNA: TGCGCCAGCAGCTTGGCGACTAACGGCGAGCAGTACTTC
CDR3: CASSLATNGEQYF
J: TRBJ2-7
length: 13
D: NA
size: NA
V: TRBV5-1

DNA: TGTGCCAGCAGCTTAAGGACAGTAAACTATGGCTACACCTTC
CDR3: CASSLRTVNYGYTF
J: TRBJ1-2
length: 14
D: NA
size: NA
V: TRBV11-2

DNA: TGTGCCAGCTCACCCTCCCGGGGCACAGATACGCAGTATTTT
CDR3: CASSPSRGTDTQYF
J: TRBJ2-3
length: 14
D: NA
size: NA
V: TRBV18

DNA: TGTGCCAGCAGTGGACAGTTGTATAATTCACCCCTCCACTTT
CDR3: CASSGQLYNSPLHF
J: TRBJ1-6
length: 14
D: NA
size: few
V: TRBV27

DNA: TGTGCCAGCCGCCGACAGGGGGCGTACGGGGAGCTGTTTTTT
CDR3: CASRRQGAYGELFF
J: TRBJ2-2
length: 14
D: TRBD1
size: NA
V: TRBV3-1/TRBV3-2

DNA: TGTGCCAGCAGCTGGCATAACACCCGGGAGAAGTTCTTC
CDR3: CASSWHNTREKFF
J: TRBJ2-1
length: 13
D: NA
size: NA
V: TRBV7-9

DNA: TGTGCCAGCAGTTTATCGCTAGATATGGGTACGCAGTATTTT
CDR3: CASSLSLDMGTQYF
J: TRBJ2-3
length: 14
D: NA
size: NA
V: TRBV27

DNA: TGTGCCAGTAGATTACGAGGGGGCTCAGATACGCAGTATTTT
CDR3: CASRLRGGSDTQYF
J: TRBJ2-3
length: 14
D: TRBD1
size: once
V: TRBV19

DNA: TGTGCCAGCAGCGGGAGCGGGGGGTCGCAAGAGACCCAGTACTTC
CDR3: CASSGSGGSQETQYF
J: TRBJ2-5
length: 15
D: TRBD2
size: few
V: TRBV4-2

DNA: TGTGCCAGCAGTGAAACGCGACTAGATACGCAGTATTTT
CDR3: CASSETRLDTQYF
J: TRBJ2-3
length: 13
D: NA
size: NA
V: TRBV6-1

DNA: TGTGCCAGCACTCCGGGGGGGGTTACAGATACGCAGTATTTT
CDR3: CASTPGGVTDTQYF
J: TRBJ2-3
length: 14
D: TRBD2
size: NA
V: TRBV28

DNA: TGCGCCAGCAGCTTAGAACAGAACACTGAAGCTTTCTTT
CDR3: CASSLEQNTEAFF
J: TRBJ1-1
length: 13
D: NA
size: NA
V: TRBV5-1

DNA: TGTGCCAGCCAGGGTCTTACGGGGAACACTGAAGCTTTCTTT
CDR3: CASQGLTGNTEAFF
J: TRBJ1-1
length: 14
D: NA
size: NA
V: TRBV19

DNA: TGTGCCAGCAGAGATCGCGGGACCTATGTCGGTGAGCAGTTCTTC
CDR3: CASRDRGTYVGEQFF
J: TRBJ2-1
length: 15
D: NA
size: NA
V: TRBV6-5